The rows below give T cell receptor beta chains drawn from one sample of a study of PD-L1 blockade in urothelial cancer. The assay was immunoSEQ multiplex PCR, and TCRdb's table has in-frame clones only and misses some. Among some 23,000 clones, less than 85% were seen once, and the ten largest hold approximately 1.5%. The specimen comprised PBMCs, sampled around atezolizumab (anti-PD-L1) treatment. The receptors stem from a man aged 65 to 85 with urothelial cancer. CDR3s include the opening cysteine and the closing phenylalanine or tryptophan. A D gene is named only where the DNA matches it firmly. Where a row states a size, it is once, few, many or the class of an expanded clone; other rows omit it.

abundance,v_gene,j_gene,d_gene,CDR3aa,CDR3nt
-,TRBV18,TRBJ2-3,TRBD1,CASSLGQGSTDTQYF,TGTGCCAGCTCACTGGGACAGGGCAGCACAGATACGCAGTATTTT
-,TRBV2,TRBJ1-1,-,CASSQDRNTEAFF,TGTGCCAGCAGTCAAGACAGAAACACTGAAGCTTTCTTT
-,TRBV5-1,TRBJ2-3,-,CASSWMGGDTQYF,TGCGCCAGCAGCTGGATGGGCGGGGATACGCAGTATTTT
-,TRBV5-5,TRBJ2-6,TRBD1,CASSYRGPGANVLTF,TGTGCCAGCAGCTACAGGGGGCCCGGGGCCAACGTCCTGACTTTC
-,TRBV7-2,TRBJ2-3,TRBD2,CASSSRTSGPLDTQYF,TGTGCCAGCAGCTCCAGGACTAGCGGGCCCCTAGATACGCAGTATTTT
-,TRBV7-2,TRBJ2-1,TRBD2,CASSAGGPYNEQFF,TGTGCCAGCAGCGCGGGAGGACCCTACAATGAGCAGTTCTTC
-,TRBV19,TRBJ2-5,-,CASSIGSQETQYF,TGTGCCAGTAGTATTGGCAGTCAAGAGACCCAGTACTTC
-,TRBV5-1,TRBJ2-2,TRBD2,CASSPGLAGVTGELFF,TGCGCCAGCAGCCCCGGACTAGCGGGAGTGACCGGGGAGCTGTTTTTT
-,TRBV5-6,TRBJ1-1,-,CASSFQGRGNTEAFF,TGTGCCAGCAGCTTTCAGGGAAGGGGGAACACTGAAGCTTTCTTT
few,TRBV27,TRBJ2-3,TRBD2,CASSSGLADLSSTDTQYF,TGTGCCAGCAGTTCGGGACTAGCGGACCTTAGTAGCACAGATACGCAGTATTTT
-,TRBV29-1,TRBJ1-1,TRBD1,CSVDFRDRPAPNEAFF,TGCAGCGTGGACTTCCGGGACAGGCCGGCGCCCAATGAAGCTTTCTTT
-,TRBV9,TRBJ2-7,TRBD2,CASDPGGGAFHEQYF,TGTGCCAGCGACCCGGGGGGGGGCGCCTTCCACGAGCAGTACTTC
-,TRBV7-8,TRBJ2-1,-,CASSLPRGIYNEQFF,TGTGCCAGCAGCTTGCCCCGGGGGATATACAATGAGCAGTTCTTC
-,TRBV5-4,TRBJ2-1,-,CASSWRVAGINEQFF,TGTGCCAGCAGCTGGAGGGTCGCGGGAATCAATGAGCAGTTCTTC
few,TRBV7-7,TRBJ2-2,-,CASSKSPGNTGELFF,TGTGCCAGCAGCAAAAGTCCGGGGAACACCGGGGAGCTGTTTTTT
few,TRBV7-6,TRBJ1-1,-,CASSIGGATEAFF,TGTGCCAGCTCAATTGGCGGGGCCACTGAAGCTTTCTTT
-,TRBV7-2,TRBJ2-3,TRBD2,CASSISGTLDTQYF,TGTGCCAGCAGCATTAGCGGGACTCTAGATACGCAGTATTTT
-,TRBV2,TRBJ2-2,TRBD1,CASRPGTEGSGELFF,TGTGCCAGCAGGCCCGGGACAGAAGGTTCCGGGGAGCTGTTTTTT
-,TRBV28,TRBJ2-7,TRBD1,CASSRDRGLSYEQYF,TGTGCCAGCAGTCGGGACAGGGGACTCTCCTACGAGCAGTACTTC
-,TRBV29-1,TRBJ2-3,-,CSVAGRGDTQYF,TGCAGCGTTGCAGGTCGTGGAGATACGCAGTATTTT
-,TRBV9,TRBJ1-1,TRBD1,CASSVFGTGNTEAFF,TGTGCCAGCAGCGTATTTGGGACAGGGAACACTGAAGCTTTCTTT
-,TRBV20-1,TRBJ2-1,TRBD2,CSASGLGQFF,TGCAGTGCTAGCGGACTAGGGCAGTTCTTC
-,TRBV6-6,TRBJ2-1,-,CASSLQIAEYNEQFF,TGTGCCAGCAGCTTGCAAATAGCGGAGTACAATGAGCAGTTCTTC
-,TRBV27,TRBJ1-2,-,CASSPDRVYGYTF,TGTGCCAGCAGCCCCGACAGAGTCTATGGCTACACCTTC
-,TRBV28,TRBJ2-7,TRBD2,CATGTSGTYEQYF,TGTGCTACCGGGACTAGCGGGACGTACGAGCAGTACTTC
-,TRBV7-2,TRBJ2-5,-,CASSSTPGQGGTQYF,TGTGCCAGCAGCTCCACTCCAGGCCAAGGAGGGACCCAGTACTTC
-,TRBV2,TRBJ1-1,-,CASSQGRTEAFF,TGTGCCAGCAGCCAGGGAAGAACTGAAGCTTTCTTT
-,TRBV5-5,TRBJ2-3,-,CASSLGARTVSTDTQYF,TGTGCCAGCAGCTTGGGAGCCCGGACAGTTAGCACAGATACGCAGTATTTT
-,TRBV2,TRBJ2-2,TRBD2,CASLAELAGGSGELFF,TGTGCCAGCCTTGCGGAACTAGCGGGAGGATCCGGGGAGCTGTTTTTT
-,TRBV30,TRBJ2-1,TRBD2,CAGGLGNEQFF,TGTGCCGGAGGACTAGGTAATGAGCAGTTCTTC
-,TRBV6-5,TRBJ2-7,-,CASSDYGYEQYF,TGTGCCAGCAGCGACTACGGCTACGAGCAGTACTTC
-,TRBV15,TRBJ1-1,TRBD1,CATIRDRTLPEAFF,TGTGCCACCATCCGGGACAGAACTCTCCCTGAAGCTTTCTTT
-,TRBV7-8,TRBJ2-5,TRBD2,CASSPRLAGGALLQETQYF,TGTGCCAGCAGCCCACGACTAGCGGGAGGCGCCCTCCTCCAAGAGACCCAGTACTTC
-,TRBV9,TRBJ2-3,-,CASSVGTPGGDTQYF,TGTGCCAGCAGCGTCGGGACTCCCGGTGGAGATACGCAGTATTTT
-,TRBV5-4,TRBJ2-2,TRBD2,CASSLTSGSSGELFF,TGTGCCAGCAGCTTGACTAGCGGGAGTTCCGGGGAGCTGTTTTTT
once,TRBV11-2,TRBJ2-7,-,CASSLDRSNEQYF,TGTGCCAGCAGCTTAGACAGGTCCAACGAGCAGTACTTC
-,TRBV7-6,TRBJ2-2,-,CAAGLYTGELFF,TGTGCCGCGGGACTTTACACCGGGGAGCTGTTTTTT
-,TRBV4-2,TRBJ1-5,-,CASSQGQQGDQPQHF,TGTGCCAGCAGCCAAGGGCAGCAGGGCGATCAGCCCCAGCATTTT
-,TRBV11-3,TRBJ2-1,-,CASSLTQNEQFF,TGTGCCAGCAGCTTAACGCAGAATGAGCAGTTCTTC
once,TRBV5-4,TRBJ2-2,TRBD2,CASSPTSGDTGELFF,TGTGCCAGCAGCCCCACTAGCGGAGACACCGGGGAGCTGTTTTTT
-,TRBV6-1,TRBJ1-1,-,CASSRGGSTEAFF,TGTGCCAGCAGCCGGGGGGGGAGCACTGAAGCTTTCTTT
-,TRBV4-3,TRBJ1-3,-,CASSQDLRTDSGNTIYF,TGCGCCAGCAGCCAAGACTTAAGGACTGACTCTGGAAACACCATATATTTT
once,TRBV2,TRBJ2-1,TRBD1,CASSDRDNEQFF,TGTGCCAGCAGCGACAGGGACAATGAGCAGTTCTTC
once,TRBV20-1,TRBJ1-2,-,CSVLQGAGYTF,TGCAGTGTTTTACAGGGTGCTGGCTACACCTTC
-,TRBV6-1,TRBJ1-4,-,CAVYPLGLNEKLFF,TGTGCCGTCTACCCCCTGGGACTTAATGAAAAACTGTTTTTT
-,TRBV19,TRBJ2-7,-,CASAGQWGNEQYF,TGTGCCAGTGCGGGACAGTGGGGAAACGAGCAGTACTTC
-,TRBV6-5,TRBJ1-2,-,CASSLGGFGYTF,TGTGCCAGCAGCCTCGGCGGGTTTGGCTACACCTTC
-,TRBV9,TRBJ1-1,-,CASSVDDRTNTEAFF,TGTGCCAGCAGCGTAGATGACAGAACAAACACTGAAGCTTTCTTT